The source of this T cell receptor (beta chain) is a study of patients and donors after allogeneic stem cell transplantation (dated by TCRdb to 2020 to 2021). The CDR3 runs 13 amino acids, cysteine and phenylalanine included. Kept here is only the CDR3 DNA, which spans 39 bases and is read in frame from base 1. V and J are truncated by 6 bases and 4 bases respectively, leaving an intervening sequence of 13 bases. From the germline V gene, CDR1 is MNHNS and CDR2 is SASEGT. Libraries were made using RT-PCR. The instrument given in TCRdb is NextSeq 550. The public reads were run again by TCRdb, first through fastp at Q25 and then through MiXCR, and only productive beta chains were kept. Under each unique CDR3 protein, matching rows form one entry showing the most common genes and DNA. This sample holds 410,000 or so distinct CDR3 sequences; roughly 16% were observed only once. The top ten clones comprise over 6% of the sample.

A single count supports this clonotype. The clone's antigen remains unknown. No much larger clone is present one base from it, and per-base qualities are unavailable. A single read makes a weak case. The material sequenced was blood, either unsorted or a sorted T cell fraction (not recorded which). This receptor was obtained from a human donor who was either an allogeneic HSCT recipient or a stem cell or donor lymphocyte infusion donor (not recorded which). It is not recorded whose cells these are; they may come from a transplant donor. The V and J segments used are TRBV6-1 and TRBJ2-7; the best D guess is TRBD2, with 6 bases matching. The CDR3 corresponds to CASREASAYEQYF. The nucleotide sequence reads as follows: TGTGCCAGCAGGGAGGCTAGCGCGTACGAGCAGTACTTC.